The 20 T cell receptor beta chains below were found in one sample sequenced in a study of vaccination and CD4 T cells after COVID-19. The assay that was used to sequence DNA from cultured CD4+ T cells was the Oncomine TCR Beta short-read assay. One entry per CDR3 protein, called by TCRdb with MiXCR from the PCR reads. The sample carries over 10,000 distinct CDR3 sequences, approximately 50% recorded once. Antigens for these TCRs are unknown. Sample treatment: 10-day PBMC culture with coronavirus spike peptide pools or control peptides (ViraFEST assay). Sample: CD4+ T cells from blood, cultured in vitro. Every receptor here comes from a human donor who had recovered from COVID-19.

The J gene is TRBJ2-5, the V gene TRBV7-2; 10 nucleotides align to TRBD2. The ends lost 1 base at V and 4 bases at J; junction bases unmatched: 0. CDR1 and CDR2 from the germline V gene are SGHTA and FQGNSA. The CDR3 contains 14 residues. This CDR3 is CASSLVAGGETQYF. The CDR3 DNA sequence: TGTGCCAGCAGCTTAGTAGCGGGGGGAGAGACCCAGTACTTC.

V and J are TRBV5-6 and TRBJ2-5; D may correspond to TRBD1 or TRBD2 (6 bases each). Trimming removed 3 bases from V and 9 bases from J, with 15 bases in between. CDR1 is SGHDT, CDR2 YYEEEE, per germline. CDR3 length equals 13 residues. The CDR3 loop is CASSWTGALAQYF. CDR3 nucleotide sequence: TGTGCCAGCAGCTGGACGGGGGCCCTGGCCCAGTACTTC.

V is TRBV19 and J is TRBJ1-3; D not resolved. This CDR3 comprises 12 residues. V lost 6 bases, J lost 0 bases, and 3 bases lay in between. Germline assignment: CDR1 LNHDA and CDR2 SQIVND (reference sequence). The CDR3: CASSASGNTIYF. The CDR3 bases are TGTGCCAGTAGCGCCTCTGGAAACACCATATATTTT.

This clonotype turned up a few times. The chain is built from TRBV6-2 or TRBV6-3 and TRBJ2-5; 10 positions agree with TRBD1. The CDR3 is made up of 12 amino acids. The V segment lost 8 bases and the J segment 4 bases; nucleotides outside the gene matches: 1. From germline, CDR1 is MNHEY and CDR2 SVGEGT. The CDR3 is CASRQGAETQYF. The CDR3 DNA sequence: TGTGCCAGCCGACAGGGGGCAGAGACCCAGTACTTC.

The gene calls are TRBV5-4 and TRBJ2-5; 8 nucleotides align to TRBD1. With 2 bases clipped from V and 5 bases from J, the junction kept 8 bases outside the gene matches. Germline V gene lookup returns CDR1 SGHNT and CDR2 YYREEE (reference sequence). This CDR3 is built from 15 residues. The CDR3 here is CASSFPTGGLETQYF. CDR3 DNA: TGTGCCAGCAGCTTCCCCACAGGGGGTTTGGAGACCCAGTACTTC.

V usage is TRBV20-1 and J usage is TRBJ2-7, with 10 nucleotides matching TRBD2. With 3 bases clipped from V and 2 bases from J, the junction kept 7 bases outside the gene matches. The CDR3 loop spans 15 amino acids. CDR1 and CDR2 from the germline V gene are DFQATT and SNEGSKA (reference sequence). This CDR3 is CSARFASGSAYEQYF. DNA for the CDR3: TGCAGTGCTAGGTTCGCTAGCGGGAGTGCCTACGAGCAGTACTTC.

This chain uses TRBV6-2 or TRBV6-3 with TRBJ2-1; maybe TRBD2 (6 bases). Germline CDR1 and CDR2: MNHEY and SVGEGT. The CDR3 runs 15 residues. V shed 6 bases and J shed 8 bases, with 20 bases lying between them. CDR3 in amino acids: CASRASGTWGDEQFF. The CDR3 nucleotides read TGTGCCAGCAGGGCTTCGGGCACCTGGGGGGATGAGCAGTTCTTC.

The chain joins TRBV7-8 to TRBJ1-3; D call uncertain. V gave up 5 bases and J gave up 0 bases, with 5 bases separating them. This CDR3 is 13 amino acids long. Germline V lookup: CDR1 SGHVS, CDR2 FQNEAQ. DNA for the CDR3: TGTGCCAGCAGCCCCAGCTCTGGAAACACCATATATTTT. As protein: CASSPSSGNTIYF.

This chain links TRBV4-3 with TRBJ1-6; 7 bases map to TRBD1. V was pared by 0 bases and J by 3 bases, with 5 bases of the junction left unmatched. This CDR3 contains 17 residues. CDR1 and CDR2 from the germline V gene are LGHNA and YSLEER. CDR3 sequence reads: CASSQDAGQDYNSPLHF. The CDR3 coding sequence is TGCGCCAGCAGCCAAGATGCAGGACAGGACTATAATTCACCCCTCCACTTT.

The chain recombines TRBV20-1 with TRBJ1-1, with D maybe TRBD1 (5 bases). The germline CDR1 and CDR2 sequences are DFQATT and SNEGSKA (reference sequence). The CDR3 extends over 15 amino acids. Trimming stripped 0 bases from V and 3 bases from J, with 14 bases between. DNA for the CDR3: TGCAGTGCTAGAGATCGCACGGGGGGGGACACTGAAGCTTTCTTT. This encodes CSARDRTGGDTEAFF.

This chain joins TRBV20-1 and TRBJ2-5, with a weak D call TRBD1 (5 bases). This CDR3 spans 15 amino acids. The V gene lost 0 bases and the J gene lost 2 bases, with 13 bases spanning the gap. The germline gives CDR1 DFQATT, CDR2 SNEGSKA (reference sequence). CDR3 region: CSARDLGAGQETQYF. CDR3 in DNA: TGCAGTGCTAGAGATCTAGGGGCAGGACAAGAGACCCAGTACTTC.

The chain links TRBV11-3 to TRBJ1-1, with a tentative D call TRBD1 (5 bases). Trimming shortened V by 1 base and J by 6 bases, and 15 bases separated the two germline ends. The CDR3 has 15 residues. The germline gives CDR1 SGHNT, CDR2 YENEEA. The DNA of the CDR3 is TGTGCCAGCAGCTTAGGGTGGGGGGATACTCCTGAAGCTTTCTTT. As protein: CASSLGWGDTPEAFF.

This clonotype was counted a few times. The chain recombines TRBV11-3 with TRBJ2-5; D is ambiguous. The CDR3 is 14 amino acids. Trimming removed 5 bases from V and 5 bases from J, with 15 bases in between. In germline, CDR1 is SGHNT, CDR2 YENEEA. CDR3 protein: CASSPRVGMETQYF. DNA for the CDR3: TGTGCCAGCAGCCCACGTGTGGGCATGGAGACCCAGTACTTC.

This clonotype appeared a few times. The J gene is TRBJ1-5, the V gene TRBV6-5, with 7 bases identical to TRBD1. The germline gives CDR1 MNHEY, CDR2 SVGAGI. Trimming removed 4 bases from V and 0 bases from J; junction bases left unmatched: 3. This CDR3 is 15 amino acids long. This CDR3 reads CASSLTGNSNQPQHF. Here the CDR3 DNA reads TGTGCCAGCAGTTTGACAGGGAATAGCAATCAGCCCCAGCATTTT.

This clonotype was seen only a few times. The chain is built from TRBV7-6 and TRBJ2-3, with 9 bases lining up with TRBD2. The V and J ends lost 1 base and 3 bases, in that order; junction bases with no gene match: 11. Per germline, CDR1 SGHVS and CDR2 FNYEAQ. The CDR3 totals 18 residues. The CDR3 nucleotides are TGTGCCAGCAGCTTAGTTTCGGCGGGAGGGGTTATGACAGATACGCAGTATTTT. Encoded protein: CASSLVSAGGVMTDTQYF. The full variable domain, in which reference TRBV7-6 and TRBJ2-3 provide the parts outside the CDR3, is GAGVSQSPRYKVTKRGQDVALRCDPISGHVSLYWYRQALGQGPEFLTYFNYEAQQDKSGLPNDRFSAERPEGSISTLTIQRTEQRDSAMYRCASSLVSAGGVMTDTQYFGPGTRLTVL.

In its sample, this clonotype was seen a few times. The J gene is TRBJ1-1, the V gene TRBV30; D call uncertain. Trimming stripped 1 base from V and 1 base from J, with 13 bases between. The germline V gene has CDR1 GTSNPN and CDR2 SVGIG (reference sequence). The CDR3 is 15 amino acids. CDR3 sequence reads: CAWSGLSGGNTEAFF. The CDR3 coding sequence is TGTGCCTGGAGTGGCTTGTCGGGCGGGAACACTGAAGCTTTCTTT.

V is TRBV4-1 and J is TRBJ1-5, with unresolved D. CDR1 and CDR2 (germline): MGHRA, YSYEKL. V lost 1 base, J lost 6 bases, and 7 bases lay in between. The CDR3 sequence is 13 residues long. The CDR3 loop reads CASSQVMGQPQHF. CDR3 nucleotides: TGCGCCAGCAGCCAAGTTATGGGTCAGCCCCAGCATTTT.

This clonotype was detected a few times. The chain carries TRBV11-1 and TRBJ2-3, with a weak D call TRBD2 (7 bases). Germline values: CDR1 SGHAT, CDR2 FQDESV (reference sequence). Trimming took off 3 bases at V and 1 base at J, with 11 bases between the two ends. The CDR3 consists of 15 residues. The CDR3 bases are TGTGCCAGCAGCTTGGGAGGGGGGGGCACAGATACGCAGTATTTT. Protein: CASSLGGGGTDTQYF.

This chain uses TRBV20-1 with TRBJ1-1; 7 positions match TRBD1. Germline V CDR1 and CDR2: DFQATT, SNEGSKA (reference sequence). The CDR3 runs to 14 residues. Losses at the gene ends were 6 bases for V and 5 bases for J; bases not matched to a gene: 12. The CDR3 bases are TGCAGTGCGCCGAAGAACAGGGGAGGAACTGAAGCTTTCTTT. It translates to CSAPKNRGGTEAFF.

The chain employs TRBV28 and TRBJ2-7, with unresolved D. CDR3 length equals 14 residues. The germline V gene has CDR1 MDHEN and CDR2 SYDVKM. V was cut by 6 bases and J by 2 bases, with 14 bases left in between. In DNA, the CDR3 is TGTGCCAGCAGCCAGGAGTTGGGGACCTACGAGCAGTACTTC. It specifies CASSQELGTYEQYF. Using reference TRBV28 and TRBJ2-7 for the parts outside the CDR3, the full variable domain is DVKVTQSSRYLVKRTGEKVFLECVQDMDHENMFWYRQDPGLGLRLIYFSYDVKMKEKGDIPEGYSVSREKKERFSLILESASTNQTSMYLCASSQELGTYEQYFGPGTRLTVT.